The TCR beta chain described here comes from a study of T cells in Graves' hyperthyroidism and ophthalmopathy. The study's findings and limits: Most expanded thyroid clonotypes above 0.001 recurred in blood.

Template material for amplifying TCR beta CDR3 regions consisted of RNA transcripts. When the TCR CDR3 underwent first-round RT-PCR, the HTBI primer set was used. Each CDR3 protein gets one entry after TCRdb re-called the multiplex PCR reads with MiXCR. This table holds around 340,000 distinct CDR3 sequences, over 15% found once. V was trimmed by 0 bases and J by 8 bases, leaving 25 bases between them. The CDR3 spans 18 residues. This clonotype has at least ten counts. The antigen is not known. The J gene is TRBJ1-2, the V gene TRBV12-3 or TRBV12-4, with D possibly matching TRBD1 (6 bases). The origin of this receptor is a woman aged 35 to 49 with Graves' ophthalmopathy. The sample comprised blood. CDR3 sequence: CASSLALQPPRQVGGYTF. For the CDR3, the DNA is TGTGCCAGCAGTTTAGCGCTACAACCACCCAGACAGGTTGGGGGCTACACCTTC.